Listed here are 15 T cell receptor beta chains from one sample, sequenced in a study of cytomegalovirus exposure and HLA in healthy donors. Here immunoSEQ multiplex PCR was the method, and the copy in TCRdb shows in-frame clones only, minus some. The sample holds 50,000 to 65,000 clones; more than 85% are singletons and the top ten take about 6.5%. Sequencing was carried out using PBMCs. The receptors here all came from a woman aged 18 to 35 in good health and CMV-seropositive.

The CDR3 coding sequence is TGTGCCAGCAGTTACCTCGACAGGGCATCCTACGAGCAGTACTTC. This encodes CASSYLDRASYEQYF. The rearrangement uses TRBV6-5 and TRBJ2-7; 7 nucleotides line up with TRBD1. The CDR3 covers 15 residues. Germline V gene lookup returns CDR1 MNHEY and CDR2 SVGAGI. Trimming cost V 2 bases and J 1 base; bases outside gene matches: 5.

The count of this clone is one. The chain is built from TRBV7-2 and TRBJ2-2, with D unclear. V was shortened by 1 base and J by 2 bases, with 17 bases between the two germline ends. CDR1 is SGHTA, CDR2 FQGNSA, per germline. The CDR3 is 18 amino acids. This CDR3 reads CASSLVVVGQVNTGELFF. DNA of the CDR3: TGTGCCAGCAGCTTAGTAGTGGTGGGCCAGGTCAACACCGGGGAGCTGTTTTTT.

V usage is TRBV4-2 and J usage is TRBJ2-1; D may be TRBD2 (6 bases). V was shortened by 1 base and J by 3 bases, with 7 bases between the two germline ends. The CDR3 has 14 amino acids. The germline gives CDR1 LGHNA, CDR2 YNFKEQ. CDR3 sequence reads: CASSQGGVYNEQFF. CDR3 coding DNA: TGTGCCAGCAGCCAAGGCGGGGTCTACAATGAGCAGTTCTTC.

V and J are TRBV30 and TRBJ2-7; maybe TRBD1 (6 bases). Trimming left V 2 bases short and J 0 bases short, with 11 bases between. The CDR3 is made up of 14 amino acids. The germline V gene has CDR1 GTSNPN and CDR2 SVGIG (reference sequence). For the CDR3, the DNA is TGTGCCTGGAGTCGAAGGGGGAGCTCCTACGAGCAGTACTTC. It specifies CAWSRRGSSYEQYF.

The chain is built from TRBV28 and TRBJ1-2; TRBD1 matches at 8 bases. Per the germline V gene, CDR1 is MDHEN and CDR2 is SYDVKM. The CDR3 length is 13 residues. Unmatched junction bases numbered 4, after V lost 2 bases and J lost 8 bases. The CDR3 reads CASSLTGGYGYTF. The CDR3 region has the DNA TGTGCCAGCAGTTTAACAGGGGGGTACGGCTACACCTTC.

The rearrangement joins TRBV2 to TRBJ1-2; 12 bases fit TRBD1. V lost 7 bases to trimming and J lost 3 bases; unmatched junction nucleotides: 6. The CDR3 totals 15 residues. In germline, CDR1 is SNHLY, CDR2 FYNNEI. The CDR3 loop is CASKVGTGGHYGYTF. The CDR3 nucleotides are TGTGCCAGCAAAGTCGGGACAGGGGGCCACTATGGCTACACCTTC.

This clone was detected a few times. J is TRBJ1-3 and V is TRBV11-2, with unresolved D. Trimming took off 0 bases at V and 8 bases at J, with 5 bases between the two ends. The V gene's germline CDR1 is SGHAT and CDR2 FQNNGV. There are 12 residues in the CDR3. CDR3 nucleotides: TGTGCCAGCAGCTTAGATCGGGACACCATATATTTT. This codes for CASSLDRDTIYF.

This clone was seen once. V and J are TRBV18 and TRBJ1-1; D may be TRBD1 (6 bases). Germline loops: CDR1 KGHSH, CDR2 LQKENI. V shed 6 bases and J shed 7 bases, with 21 bases lying between them. This CDR3 region has 15 residues. DNA for the CDR3: TGTGCCAGCTCCGACTTGGGTGACAGGCGCCTTGAAGCTTTCTTT. This sequence encodes CASSDLGDRRLEAFF.

The genes are TRBV7-2 and TRBJ2-1, with D hard to call. CDR3 length equals 15 residues. V was shortened by 3 bases and J by 0 bases, with 9 bases between the two germline ends. Germline V gene lookup returns CDR1 SGHTA and CDR2 FQGNSA. CDR3 loop: CASSLGSSSYNEQFF. CDR3 nucleotides: TGTGCCAGCAGCTTGGGCTCCAGCTCCTACAATGAGCAGTTCTTC.

CDR3 DNA sequence: TGTGCCAGCAGCACAGGAGGGGAGACCCAGTACTTC. It encodes CASSTGGETQYF. This chain uses TRBV11-2 with TRBJ2-5; possible D gene TRBD2, 6 bases. CDR1 and CDR2 from the germline V gene are SGHAT and FQNNGV. Trimming took 5 bases from V and 5 from J, leaving 9 bases between them. The CDR3 runs to 12 residues.

This rearrangement joins TRBV27 to TRBJ2-1, with 10 nucleotides matching TRBD2. The V segment lost 8 bases and the J segment 10 bases; nucleotides outside the gene matches: 14. The CDR3 consists of 15 residues. Germline-derived CDR1 and CDR2 are MNHEY and SMNVEV (reference sequence). CDR3 in DNA: TGTGCCAGCGCAACCTTAGCGGGGGGAACTGGGGAGCAGTTCTTC. This sequence encodes CASATLAGGTGEQFF.

V and J are TRBV4-1 and TRBJ2-2; no firm D call. Per the germline V gene, CDR1 is MGHRA and CDR2 is YSYEKL. Between the trimmed V and J ends, which lost 1 base and 3 bases, there was a span of 21 bases. There are 19 residues in the CDR3. CDR3: CASSQGVSQELQHTGELFF. The CDR3 DNA reads TGCGCCAGCAGCCAAGGGGTGAGCCAGGAACTCCAACACACCGGGGAGCTGTTTTTT.

V is TRBV6-5 and J is TRBJ2-5; 7 bases are a match to TRBD1. The CDR3 runs 15 residues. The V segment lost 2 bases and the J segment 7 bases; nucleotides outside the gene matches: 10. From germline, CDR1 is MNHEY and CDR2 SVGAGI. In DNA form, the CDR3 reads TGTGCCAGCAGTTACACCCCGACAGGGTCCGTGACCCAGTACTTC. Translated: CASSYTPTGSVTQYF.

The rearrangement joins TRBV15 to TRBJ1-6; a weak D match, TRBD1 (6 bases). Germline CDR1 is LNHNV and CDR2 is YYDKDF (reference sequence). The V gene lost 0 bases and the J gene lost 10 bases, with 16 bases spanning the gap. This CDR3 comprises 16 residues. The CDR3 DNA is TGTGCCACCAGCAGAGATGGGGGCAGGGCAGGGTCACCCCTCCACTTT. This translates into CATSRDGGRAGSPLHF.

A few counts support this clone. The chain is built from TRBV4-1 and TRBJ1-2, with D tentatively TRBD1 (6 bases). V lost 4 bases and J 6 bases, leaving 15 bases between the germline ends. Germline V CDR1 and CDR2: MGHRA, YSYEKL. This CDR3 is built from 14 residues. CDR3 loop: CASSLGTPIDGYTF. Here the CDR3 DNA reads TGCGCCAGCAGCCTTGGGACACCAATTGATGGCTACACCTTC.